This T cell receptor (beta chain) was obtained from a study of blood T cell repertoires in COVID-19. Original processing notes: Researchers report that nucleated cell counts were estimated from reference gene primer amplification. TCRdb keeps only in-frame clones here, not all; method: immunoSEQ multiplex PCR. The V and J calls and clone size are taken from that table; D and trimming were inferred from the DNA. The sample lists roughly 34,000 clones, about 88% seen once, with roughly 26% in the top ten. With 2 bases clipped from V and 5 bases from J, the junction kept 5 bases outside the gene matches. CDR1 is SGHRS and CDR2 is YFSETQ in the germline V gene. The CDR3 contains 14 residues.

The genes are TRBV5-1 and TRBJ1-1; 8 nucleotides match TRBD1. The clonotype comes from a woman older than 75 with active or convalescent COVID-19. Sequenced input: peripheral blood. The CDR3 reads CASSLEDRVTEAFF. CDR3 DNA: TGCGCCAGCAGCTTAGAGGACAGGGTGACTGAAGCTTTCTTT.